Included here is one TCR beta chain sequence, with context. The germline CDR1 and CDR2 sequences are DFQATT and SNEGSKA (reference sequence). This CDR3 has 15 amino acids. V lost 0 bases to trimming and J lost 4 bases, with 12 bases between them. A J-beta primer mix and a sample-barcoded 5' primer were used in a second PCR of about 7 to 11 cycles. TCRdb reanalysed the 5' RACE reads using MiXCR and keeps one entry per CDR3 protein. The sample includes roughly 800,000 distinct CDR3 sequences, 25% to 30% of them seen just once. The sample comes from a study of blood T cells in healthy people across ages. Study summary: Per two T cells, about one barcoded beta molecule was captured through template switching.

Separately, the same data were catalogued under a study of T cells of mothers and their children. As reported in that work: Second-PCR primer M1S introduced sample barcodes and 2-4 random nucleotides.

The chain joins TRBV20-1 to TRBJ2-2; possible D gene TRBD2, 5 bases. This receptor was taken from a boy younger than 18 in good health. The sample taken for sequencing was blood. CDR3 amino acids: CSAREGSSITGELFF. The CDR3 region has the DNA TGCAGTGCTAGAGAGGGGAGTTCGATCACCGGGGAGCTGTTTTTT.